Shown below are 21 T cell receptor beta chains from a single sample sequenced in a study of CD4+ T cells in melanoma. Generated by immunoSEQ multiplex PCR, the TCRdb table keeps only in-frame clones and is missing some. The sample shows about 55,000 clones, 55% to 75% of them seen only once. The sequenced sample was tumor tissue. The origin of the receptors is a human donor with melanoma.

The CDR3 is CASSVTDNEKLFF. CDR3 sequence (DNA): TGCGCCAGCAGCGTGACAGATAATGAAAAACTGTTTTTT. The rearrangement uses TRBV5-1 and TRBJ1-4; tentatively, D is TRBD1 (5 bases). V was pared by 4 bases and J by 4 bases, with 8 bases between. This CDR3 region has 13 residues. Germline CDR1 is SGHRS and CDR2 is YFSETQ.

This chain joins TRBV2 and TRBJ1-5; TRBD1 is a possible D gene (5 bases). The CDR3 extends over 15 amino acids. CDR1 SNHLY and CDR2 FYNNEI come from the germline V gene. The V gene lost 2 bases and the J gene lost 6 bases, with 14 bases spanning the gap. The CDR3 DNA sequence: TGTGCCAGCAGTGAATCCAGGGTTGGCGGTCAGCCCCAGCATTTT. The encoded protein is CASSESRVGGQPQHF.

The chain uses TRBV4-1 and TRBJ2-7, with 7 positions matching TRBD2. The ends lost 0 bases at V and 2 bases at J; junction bases unmatched: 7. This CDR3 comprises 16 residues. Germline CDR1 and CDR2: MGHRA and YSYEKL. The chain's CDR3 is CASSQDSGLAAYEQYF. CDR3 nucleotide sequence: TGCGCCAGCAGCCAAGATTCAGGCCTAGCGGCCTACGAGCAGTACTTC.

This chain uses TRBV2 with TRBJ2-3; 10 bases agree with TRBD2. The CDR3 covers 15 residues. Germline values: CDR1 SNHLY, CDR2 FYNNEI. J was trimmed by 3 bases and V by 4 bases; bases with no gene match: 4. For the CDR3, the DNA is TGTGCCAGCAGTGCTCCTAGCGGGGGTACAGATACGCAGTATTTT. Its translation is CASSAPSGGTDTQYF.

The chain carries TRBV29-1 and TRBJ2-7, with 10 bases matching TRBD2. The CDR3 is made up of 16 amino acids. The J segment lost 0 bases and the V segment lost 6 bases, leaving 11 bases of the junction unmatched. Germline CDR1 is SQVTM and CDR2 is ANQGSEA. CDR3 residues: CSVGSSGGELSYEQYF. CDR3 DNA sequence: TGCAGCGTCGGTTCGAGCGGGGGGGAACTCTCCTACGAGCAGTACTTC.

This sequence joins TRBV19 and TRBJ2-1; 9 bases align to TRBD2. V trimming: 4 bases; J trimming: 7 bases; junction bases outside the gene matches: 11. The CDR3 has 16 residues. The germline gives CDR1 LNHDA, CDR2 SQIVND (reference sequence). CDR3 sequence reads: CASSTYSGGVGNEQFF. CDR3 nucleotide sequence: TGTGCCAGTAGTACCTATAGCGGGGGAGTTGGTAATGAGCAGTTCTTC.

The V call is TRBV4-1, the J call TRBJ2-1, with D perhaps assigned TRBD1 or TRBD2 (5 bases each). V was shortened by 1 base and J by 2 bases, with 15 bases between the two germline ends. CDR3 length: 17 residues. Germline CDR1 is MGHRA and CDR2 is YSYEKL. The CDR3 region has the DNA TGCGCCAGCAGCCAAGGGGGACGCTTTGAGGCCTACAATGAGCAGTTCTTC. Its protein is CASSQGGRFEAYNEQFF.

This sequence joins TRBV6-5 and TRBJ1-5; 7 nucleotides align to TRBD1. There are 15 residues in the CDR3. Unmatched junction bases numbered 2, after V lost 2 bases and J lost 1 base. Germline V gene sequence: CDR1 MNHEY, CDR2 SVGAGI. DNA for the CDR3: TGTGCCAGCAGTTACGACAGGGCAAGCAATCAGCCCCAGCATTTT. It specifies CASSYDRASNQPQHF.

The J gene is TRBJ1-3, the V gene TRBV4-1, with TRBD1 identical over 8 bases. The CDR3 is 16 amino acids. From germline, CDR1 is MGHRA and CDR2 YSYEKL. Losses at the gene ends were 2 bases for V and 2 bases for J; bases not matched to a gene: 5. The CDR3 region is CASSQTDREAGNTIYF. The CDR3 DNA is TGCGCCAGCAGCCAAACGGACAGGGAGGCTGGAAACACCATATATTTT.

The rearrangement uses TRBV27 and TRBJ1-2, with D perhaps matching TRBD1 (5 bases). With 1 base removed from V and 5 bases from J, the gap between germline ends came to 14 bases. This CDR3 is 15 amino acids long. The germline V gene has CDR1 MNHEY and CDR2 SMNVEV (reference sequence). CDR3 DNA: TGTGCCAGCAGTTTATGGGCAGGGTCCTCTTATGGCTACACCTTC. Translation gives CASSLWAGSSYGYTF.

CDR3 protein: CASSPGREPREFF. The CDR3, as DNA: TGTGCCAGCAGCCCCGGCAGGGAGCCCAGGGAGTTCTTC. This sequence joins TRBV7-9 and TRBJ2-1; the D call may be TRBD1 or TRBD2 (5 bases each). The CDR3 is made up of 13 amino acids. Per the germline V gene, CDR1 is SEHNR and CDR2 is FQNEAQ (reference sequence). The V and J ends lost 5 bases and 14 bases respectively, with 19 bases between them.

This chain uses TRBV10-3 with TRBJ2-7; unclear D gene. The CDR3 spans 12 residues. The germline gives CDR1 ENHRY, CDR2 SYGVKD. The germline V and J ends were trimmed by 4 bases and 5 bases, with 9 bases remaining between them. The CDR3 nucleotides are TGTGCCATCAGTGGTGGCTTGGACGAGCAGTACTTC. It specifies CAISGGLDEQYF.

This sequence joins TRBV5-6 and TRBJ1-2; 10 positions match TRBD1. J lost 4 bases, V lost 6 bases, and 3 bases had no gene match. The germline gives CDR1 SGHDT, CDR2 YYEEEE. The CDR3 is 13 residues long. In nucleotides, the CDR3 is TGTGCCAGCAAGGGACAGGGGTTCTATGGCTACACCTTC. Protein sequence: CASKGQGFYGYTF. Drawing the rest from reference TRBV5-6 and TRBJ1-2, the complete variable domain is DAGVTQSPTHLIKTRGQQVTLRCSPKSGHDTVSWYQQALGQGPQFIFQYYEEEERQRGNFPDRFSGHQFPNYSSELNVNALLLGDSALYLCASKGQGFYGYTFGSGTRLTVV.

The V call is TRBV6-1, the J call TRBJ2-3, with a possible D match to TRBD2 (5 bases). The CDR3 has 15 residues. CDR1 MNHNS and CDR2 SASEGT come from the germline V gene. The V end lost 1 base, the J end lost 3 bases, and 11 bases lay between the germline ends. The CDR3 DNA is TGTGCCAGCAGTGAAGAGGGAGCTACTACAGATACGCAGTATTTT. It encodes CASSEEGATTDTQYF.

This clone has a single count. The chain is built from TRBV28 and TRBJ1-1; possibly TRBD1 for D (6 bases). Trimming took 6 bases from V and 2 from J, leaving 19 bases between them. CDR3 length: 16 residues. Germline V gene sequence: CDR1 MDHEN, CDR2 SYDVKM. The CDR3 bases are TGTGCCAGCAGGGTGGCAGGGGCCCTACTAAACACTGAAGCTTTCTTT. It encodes CASRVAGALLNTEAFF.

The genes are TRBV28 and TRBJ2-7; either TRBD1 or TRBD2 may fit D (6 bases each). Per the germline V gene, CDR1 is MDHEN and CDR2 is SYDVKM. This CDR3 comprises 12 residues. V lost 7 bases to trimming and J lost 6 bases, with 13 bases between them. The CDR3 nucleotides are TGTGCCAGCACGGGGGCGTTTAGCGAGCAGTACTTC. Amino acid sequence: CASTGAFSEQYF.

The chain joins TRBV7-2 to TRBJ2-3, with D unresolved. CDR1 is SGHTA, CDR2 FQGNSA, per germline. The ends were cut back, 4 bases at V and 3 bases at J, with 8 bases in the middle. This CDR3 has 13 residues. The CDR3 DNA is TGTGCCAGCAGCTCACGGGTTACAGATACGCAGTATTTT. Translation: CASSSRVTDTQYF.

This sequence joins TRBV2 and TRBJ1-1; D call uncertain. Trimming took off 3 bases at V and 4 bases at J, with 15 bases between the two ends. This CDR3 spans 15 amino acids. Per germline, CDR1 SNHLY and CDR2 FYNNEI. CDR3 sequence: CASSDAKNTFTEAFF. The CDR3 nucleotides are TGTGCCAGCAGTGATGCGAAGAATACTTTCACTGAAGCTTTCTTT.

This clone was recorded at least ten times. V gene TRBV5-4 combines with J gene TRBJ1-1; TRBD1 matches at 9 bases. The V and J ends lost 4 bases and 5 bases, in that order; junction bases with no gene match: 3. The CDR3 is 13 amino acids. Germline V CDR1 and CDR2: SGHNT, YYREEE (reference sequence). CDR3 in amino acids: CASSPGQGTEAFF. Written as DNA, the CDR3 is TGTGCCAGCAGCCCGGGACAGGGTACTGAAGCTTTCTTT.

The CDR3 bases are TGTGCCAGCTCACCGACAAGTGAAAAACTGTTTTTT. It codes for CASSPTSEKLFF. V usage is TRBV18 and J usage is TRBJ1-4; D remains unclear. The V gene's germline CDR1 is KGHSH and CDR2 LQKENI. Deletions cut 3 bases from V and 7 bases from J, with 6 bases between. CDR3 size: 12 residues.

V and J are TRBV27 and TRBJ1-5; tentative D call: TRBD1 (6 bases). The V end was cut by 2 bases, the J end by 7 bases, with 15 bases between. The germline gives CDR1 MNHEY, CDR2 SMNVEV (reference sequence). The CDR3 is 15 residues long. CDR3 sequence: CASSLLGGHGQPQHF. The CDR3 region has the DNA TGTGCCAGCAGTTTACTGGGGGGCCATGGGCAGCCCCAGCATTTT.